These 27 T cell receptor beta chains share one sample of origin, sequenced in a study of T-cell memory formation after mild COVID-19. MiXCR, applied by TCRdb to the 5' RACE reads, yields one record per CDR3 protein. The sample lists under 70,000 distinct CDR3 sequences; roughly 10% were seen once. Input material: PBMCs or a T cell subset sorted from them (not recorded which). Source of these receptors: a man younger than 35 who had mild COVID-19 (a few samples of this study predate the infection). Cell type and time point are not known.

A few counts support this clonotype. The V gene is TRBV9, the J gene TRBJ2-3; D is ambiguous. V lost 4 bases to trimming and J lost 0 bases, with 15 bases between them. The CDR3 extends over 16 amino acids. Germline-derived CDR1 and CDR2 are SGDLS and YYNGEE. The CDR3: CASSPLTGSSTDTQYF. DNA of the CDR3: TGTGCCAGCAGCCCCCTGACTGGAAGTAGCACAGATACGCAGTATTTT.

This clonotype occurred a few times. V and J are TRBV18 and TRBJ1-4; tentatively, D is TRBD1 (6 bases). This CDR3 is 15 amino acids long. V lost 3 bases, J lost 4 bases, and 12 bases lay in between. Per germline, CDR1 KGHSH and CDR2 LQKENI. The CDR3: CASSPLQGFNEKLFF. CDR3 bases: TGTGCCAGCTCACCCTTACAGGGATTTAATGAAAAACTGTTTTTT.

V and J are TRBV20-1 and TRBJ2-3, with TRBD1 as a possible D gene (6 bases). Germline CDR1 is DFQATT and CDR2 is SNEGSKA (reference sequence). This CDR3 comprises 13 residues. Here the CDR3 reads CSTMDRSTDTQYF. In DNA, the CDR3 is TGCAGCACGATGGACAGAAGCACAGATACGCAGTATTTT.

The chain combines TRBV5-1 with TRBJ1-1; D is undetermined. In germline, CDR1 is SGHRS, CDR2 YFSETQ. Trimming shortened V by 5 bases and J by 4 bases, and 18 bases separated the two germline ends. The length of the CDR3 is 15 residues. The CDR3 region has the DNA TGCGCCAGCAGTCGAAGGGATTTTTTAGGCACTGAAGCTTTCTTT. Translating gives CASSRRDFLGTEAFF.

The chain employs TRBV4-1 and TRBJ2-7, with 8 bases lining up with TRBD1. V shed 1 base, J shed 0 bases, and the junction held 2 bases outside the gene matches. CDR3 length equals 15 residues. Germline V gene data show CDR1 as MGHRA and CDR2 as YSYEKL. The CDR3 spells CASSQGTGNSYEQYV. The CDR3 coding sequence is TGCGCCAGCAGCCAAGGGACAGGGAACTCCTACGAGCAGTACGTC.

The V gene is TRBV11-2, the J gene TRBJ2-7; D is perhaps TRBD1 (6 bases). Germline V lookup: CDR1 SGHAT, CDR2 FQNNGV. Trimming pared 1 base from V and 3 bases from J, leaving 13 bases between. CDR3 length: 15 amino acids. The DNA of the CDR3 is TGTGCCAGCAGCTTAGCCCCGGGGACAAGCTACGAGCAGTACTTC. This encodes CASSLAPGTSYEQYF.

This clonotype has only a few counts. The chain employs TRBV12-3 or TRBV12-4 and TRBJ2-5; 9 bases fit TRBD2. With V trimmed by 4 bases and J by 3 bases, 3 bases remained unmatched. This CDR3 is built from 14 residues. In nucleotides, the CDR3 is TGTGCCAGCAGTTCTAGCGGGGTGGAAGAGACCCAGTACTTC. Translating gives CASSSSGVEETQYF.

This clonotype was seen more than once but under ten times. V and J are TRBV5-6 and TRBJ1-5; 8 bases fit TRBD1. Unmatched junction bases numbered 6, after V lost 3 bases and J lost 7 bases. The CDR3 is 14 amino acids. The germline CDR1 and CDR2 sequences are SGHDT and YYEEEE. CDR3 region: CASSSGTGWQPQHF. In DNA form, the CDR3 reads TGTGCCAGCAGCTCGGGGACAGGTTGGCAGCCCCAGCATTTT.

CDR3 DNA: TGTGCCAGCAGTTCCCACCAGACAGCGACCTACGAGCAGTACTTC. It is translated as CASSSHQTATYEQYF. The chain uses TRBV12-3 or TRBV12-4 and TRBJ2-7; possibly TRBD1 for D (5 bases). V was trimmed by 4 bases and J by 2 bases, leaving 15 bases between them. This CDR3 is 15 amino acids long.

The rearrangement uses TRBV20-1 and TRBJ2-7; 10 nucleotides line up with TRBD1. The germline gives CDR1 DFQATT, CDR2 SNEGSKA (reference sequence). J was trimmed by 0 bases and V by 1 base; bases with no gene match: 3. The CDR3 consists of 15 residues. As DNA, the CDR3 is TGCAGTGCTAGAGGGACAGGGGGTTTCTCCTACGAGCAGTACTTC. This gives the protein CSARGTGGFSYEQYF.

The chain has TRBV18 and TRBJ2-5; tentatively, D is TRBD2 (6 bases). The V and J ends lost 5 bases and 5 bases respectively, with 12 bases between them. The CDR3 sequence is 13 residues long. Per the germline V gene, CDR1 is KGHSH and CDR2 is LQKENI. The CDR3: CASSNGGAETQYF. CDR3 in DNA: TGTGCCAGCTCAAACGGGGGAGCGGAGACCCAGTACTTC.

The V call is TRBV12-3 or TRBV12-4, the J call TRBJ2-7; tentatively, D is TRBD1 (6 bases). Trimming cost V 6 bases and J 3 bases, with 15 bases left between them. The CDR3 spans 14 residues. CDR3 in DNA: TGTGCCAGCAGGAGGGGGTCGGGGAACTACGAGCAGTACTTC. This encodes CASRRGSGNYEQYF.

This chain uses TRBV20-1 with TRBJ2-1; TRBD2 matches 7 bases. Per germline, CDR1 DFQATT and CDR2 SNEGSKA (reference sequence). The CDR3 is 15 amino acids. Trimming cost V 6 bases and J 4 bases; bases outside gene matches: 12. The CDR3 sequence: CSARGPSGKYNEQFF. The CDR3 DNA is TGCAGTGCCCGAGGGCCCAGCGGGAAATACAATGAGCAGTTCTTC.

In its sample, this clonotype was seen a few times. The CDR3 nucleotides read TGTGCCAGCAGCGTACGCGGGGGTGCTGGAGAGACCCAGTACTTC. It codes for CASSVRGGAGETQYF. The rearrangement links TRBV9 to TRBJ2-5, with 7 bases identical to TRBD2. V lost 1 base to trimming and J lost 4 bases; unmatched junction nucleotides: 7. This CDR3 comprises 15 residues. The V gene's germline CDR1 is SGDLS and CDR2 YYNGEE.

In the case of this clonotype: A junction end diverges from the germline sequence, so it may reflect a read error. The chain couples TRBV3-1 to TRBJ2-5; 10 bases match TRBD2. The CDR3 covers 16 residues. CDR1 LGHDT and CDR2 YNNKEL come from the germline V gene (reference sequence). The CDR3 sequence is CDSSPRVAGGQETQYF. The CDR3 DNA reads TGTGACAGCAGCCCCCGGGTAGCGGGGGGACAAGAGACCCAGTACTTC.

This clonotype was detected many times. CDR3 nucleotides: TGCAGTGCTAGCGAGTCTAATAGCGGGGGGGCCTACGAGCAGTACGTC. Its translation is CSASESNSGGAYEQYV. The chain combines TRBV20-1 with TRBJ2-7, with TRBD2 identical over 11 bases. J gave up 2 bases and V 3 bases, and 9 bases lay outside the gene matches. This CDR3 comprises 16 residues. The germline CDR1 and CDR2 sequences are DFQATT and SNEGSKA (reference sequence).

V usage is TRBV6-2 or TRBV6-3 and J usage is TRBJ1-1, with a tentative D call TRBD1 (6 bases). Trimming shortened V by 7 bases and J by 5 bases, and 17 bases separated the two germline ends. The germline gives CDR1 MNHEY, CDR2 SVGEGT. CDR3 size: 14 residues. CDR3 nucleotides: TGTGCCAGCACCTTACCAGGGAGGGGGACTGAAGCTTTCTTT. It specifies CASTLPGRGTEAFF.

Only a few counts were recorded for this clonotype. The chain is built from TRBV6-5 and TRBJ2-7; 7 bases are a match to TRBD2. Per germline, CDR1 MNHEY and CDR2 SVGAGI. This CDR3 contains 15 residues. With 0 bases clipped from V and 7 bases from J, the junction kept 9 bases outside the gene matches. CDR3 region: CASSYSSGAPREQYF. CDR3 nucleotides: TGTGCCAGCAGTTACTCGAGCGGGGCTCCGCGAGAGCAGTACTTC.

V gene TRBV12-3 or TRBV12-4 combines with J gene TRBJ1-1; no clear D. The CDR3 has 15 residues. Trimming cost V 2 bases and J 3 bases, with 13 bases left between them. The DNA for the CDR3 is TGTGCCAGCAGTTTAATCGCCGCCGGGCACACTGAAGCTTTCTTT. Its protein is CASSLIAAGHTEAFF.

This clonotype appeared a few times. The chain is built from TRBV7-2 and TRBJ2-7; D unclear. Per the germline V gene, CDR1 is SGHTA and CDR2 is FQGNSA. The CDR3 runs to 13 residues. V lost 1 base to trimming and J lost 5 bases, with 9 bases between them. CDR3 in amino acids: CASSLGLVNEQYF. CDR3 nucleotides: TGTGCCAGCAGCTTAGGGTTAGTGAACGAGCAGTACTTC.

This rearrangement joins TRBV25-1 to TRBJ2-6; unclear D gene. The CDR3 sequence is 13 residues long. Trimming took off 8 bases at V and 4 bases at J, with 9 bases between the two ends. Germline assignment: CDR1 MGHDK and CDR2 SYGVNS. CDR3 DNA: TGTGCCAGCTCTAAGAGGGGGGCCAACGTCCTGACTTTC. This codes for CASSKRGANVLTF. The complete variable domain, with remaining parts taken from reference TRBV25-1 and TRBJ2-6, reads EADIYQTPRYLVIGTGKKITLECSQTMGHDKMYWYQQDPGMELHLIHYSYGVNSTEKGDLSSESTVSRIRTEHFPLTLESARPSHTSQYLCASSKRGANVLTFGAGSRLTVL.

The V and J genes are TRBV15 and TRBJ2-7; 9 nucleotides agree with TRBD1. After removal of 4 bases from V and 0 bases from J, the junction contained 4 bases not matched to a gene. The germline V gene encodes CDR1 LNHNV and CDR2 YYDKDF (reference sequence). CDR3 length equals 15 residues. The CDR3 bases are TGTGCCACCAGCAAAAGGGACAGGGACTCCTACGAGCAGTACGTC. Translating gives CATSKRDRDSYEQYV.

This chain joins TRBV4-3 and TRBJ2-7; D remains unclear. The germline CDR1 and CDR2 sequences are LGHNA and YSLEER. This CDR3 region has 14 residues. V was clipped by 0 bases and J by 2 bases, with 8 bases between them. For the CDR3, the DNA is TGCGCCAGCAGCCAAGAGGCCATGACCTACGAGCAGTACTTC. Translation gives CASSQEAMTYEQYF.

The gene calls are TRBV6-6 and TRBJ2-6; D gene ambiguous. The CDR3 has 17 residues. Trimming cost V 4 bases and J 2 bases, with 15 bases left between them. CDR1 and CDR2 from the germline V gene are MNHNY and SVGAGI (reference sequence). The CDR3 bases are TGTGCCAGCAGTTCCCCTCCCGTTACCCCTGGGGCCAACGTCCTGACTTTC. Protein product: CASSSPPVTPGANVLTF.

This chain uses TRBV7-9 with TRBJ1-1; D ambiguous. Germline CDR1 reads SEHNR; CDR2 reads FQNEAQ (reference sequence). The CDR3 covers 13 residues. V lost 1 base and J lost 1, with 4 bases in between. In DNA, the CDR3 is TGTGCCAGCAGCTTAGACACGAACACTGAAGCTTTCTTT. This translates into CASSLDTNTEAFF.

This clonotype has just a few counts. The CDR3 sequence is CASSLMPQGNGELFF. Written as DNA, the CDR3 is TGCGCCAGCAGCCTGATGCCACAGGGTAACGGGGAGCTGTTTTTT. The rearrangement uses TRBV5-1 and TRBJ2-2; D is possibly TRBD1 (6 bases). CDR1 is SGHRS and CDR2 is YFSETQ in the germline V gene. The germline V and J ends were trimmed by 4 bases and 7 bases, with 17 bases remaining between them. CDR3 length equals 15 residues.

This clonotype was counted many times. V gene TRBV5-1 combines with J gene TRBJ1-1; possible D gene TRBD1, 6 bases. Germline CDR1 and CDR2: SGHRS and YFSETQ. V lost 4 bases and J 1 base, leaving 11 bases between the germline ends. The CDR3 length is 14 residues. CDR3 protein: CASSQQGRNTEAFF. DNA of the CDR3: TGCGCCAGCAGCCAACAGGGCAGGAACACTGAAGCTTTCTTT.